This T cell receptor beta chain was obtained from a study of shared clonotypes between healthy human individuals. TCRdb's copy holds only in-frame clones and misses some; the assay was immunoSEQ multiplex PCR. The sample yields about 1.5 million clones, 96% seen once. Germline-derived CDR1 and CDR2 are SGHTS and YDEGEE. This CDR3 contains 16 residues. V lost 7 bases, J lost 0 bases, and 8 bases stayed unmatched. V and J are TRBV5-8 and TRBJ2-2, with 8 positions matching TRBD2. The source material was naive CD4+ T cells sorted from blood. Subset defined: CD45RA+ positively selected. The origin of this receptor is a man between 25 and 39 years old in good health. CDR3 residues: CASYPRGGANTGELFF. The DNA of the CDR3 is TGTGCCAGCTACCCCCGGGGGGGCGCGAACACCGGGGAGCTGTTTTTT.